This entry describes one T cell receptor (beta chain). Its specificity is not known. Trimming shortened V by 3 bases and J by 3 bases, and 9 bases separated the two germline ends. CDR1 and CDR2 from the germline V gene are SGHTS and YDEGEE. This CDR3 is built from 13 residues. This sample was included in a study of T-cell reconstitution after alpha-beta-depleted transplantation in children. Findings and caveats of the study: The origin of alpha-beta T cells about two months after transplant was reportedly several hundred expanded graft clones. Surviving recipient T cells and thymic progenitors accounted for the high day-60 TCRbeta diversity observed in some patients.

The library targeted TCRbeta and was prepared with unique molecular identifiers. MiXCR, run by TCRdb on the PCR reads, gives a single entry per CDR3 protein. The data hold 440,000 or so distinct CDR3 sequences, with over 40% observed a single time. Material: PBMCs, obtained before TCRalphabeta/CD19-depleted stem cell transplant. The clonotype comes from a girl under 10 years old with aplastic anemia, due to receive a stem cell transplant. This chain links TRBV5-8 with TRBJ1-1, with D possibly matching TRBD1 (5 bases). CDR3 in DNA: TGTGCCAGCAGCTACCAGACAGACACTGAAGCTTTCTTT. Protein product: CASSYQTDTEAFF.